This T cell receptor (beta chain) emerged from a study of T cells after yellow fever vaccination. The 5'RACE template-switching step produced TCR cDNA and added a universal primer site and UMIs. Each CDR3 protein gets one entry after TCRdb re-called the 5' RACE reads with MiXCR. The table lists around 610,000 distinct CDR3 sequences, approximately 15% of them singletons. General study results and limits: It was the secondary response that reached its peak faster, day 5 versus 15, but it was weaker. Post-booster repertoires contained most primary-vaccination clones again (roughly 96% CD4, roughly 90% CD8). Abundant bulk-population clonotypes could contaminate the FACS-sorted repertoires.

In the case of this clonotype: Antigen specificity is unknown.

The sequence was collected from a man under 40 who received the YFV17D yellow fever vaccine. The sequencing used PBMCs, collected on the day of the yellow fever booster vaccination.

In DNA form, the CDR3 reads TGTGCCAGCTCCCCTGTTAACAGGGCAAATACGCAGTATTTT. Protein sequence: CASSPVNRANTQYF. This chain uses TRBV6-1 with TRBJ2-3; D is possibly TRBD1 (6 bases). Germline CDR1 MNHNS, CDR2 SASEGT. The CDR3 has 14 amino acids. Trimming removed 8 bases at V and 7 bases at J, with 19 bases between.